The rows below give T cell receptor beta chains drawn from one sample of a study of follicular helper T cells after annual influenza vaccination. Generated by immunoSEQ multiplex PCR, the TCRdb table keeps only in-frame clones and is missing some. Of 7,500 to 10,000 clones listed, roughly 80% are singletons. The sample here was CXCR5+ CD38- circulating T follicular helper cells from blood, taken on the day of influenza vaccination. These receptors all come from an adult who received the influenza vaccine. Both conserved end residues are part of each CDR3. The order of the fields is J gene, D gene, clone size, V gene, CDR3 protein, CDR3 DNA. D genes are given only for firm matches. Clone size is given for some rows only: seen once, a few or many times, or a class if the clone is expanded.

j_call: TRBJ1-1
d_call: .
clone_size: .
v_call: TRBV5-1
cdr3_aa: CASSPGANTEAFF
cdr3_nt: TGCGCCAGCAGCCCCGGGGCAAACACTGAAGCTTTCTTT

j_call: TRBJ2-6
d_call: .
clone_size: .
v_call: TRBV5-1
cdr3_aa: CASAATGQGANVLTF
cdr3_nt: TGCGCCAGTGCAGCCACAGGGCAGGGGGCCAACGTCCTGACTTTC

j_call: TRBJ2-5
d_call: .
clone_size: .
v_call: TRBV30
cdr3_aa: CACNRRAETQYF
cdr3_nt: TGTGCCTGTAACAGGCGCGCGGAGACCCAGTACTTC

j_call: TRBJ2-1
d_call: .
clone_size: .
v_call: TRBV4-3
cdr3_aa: CASSQDGAAYNEQFF
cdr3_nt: TGCGCCAGCAGCCAAGATGGGGCAGCCTACAATGAGCAGTTCTTC

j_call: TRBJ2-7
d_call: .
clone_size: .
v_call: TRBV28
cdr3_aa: CASSPGDRPYEQYF
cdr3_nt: TGTGCCAGCAGTCCGGGGGACAGACCCTACGAGCAGTACTTC

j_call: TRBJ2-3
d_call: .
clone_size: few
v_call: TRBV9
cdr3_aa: CASSRDRPSDTQYF
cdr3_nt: TGTGCCAGCAGCCGGGACCGTCCCTCCGATACGCAGTATTTT

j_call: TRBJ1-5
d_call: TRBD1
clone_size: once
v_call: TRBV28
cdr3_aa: CASLGQPNQPQHF
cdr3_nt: TGTGCCAGCCTGGGACAGCCTAATCAGCCCCAGCATTTT

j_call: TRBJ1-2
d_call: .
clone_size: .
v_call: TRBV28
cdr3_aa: CASSLSHRDYTF
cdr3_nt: TGTGCCAGCAGTTTATCCCACAGGGACTACACCTTC

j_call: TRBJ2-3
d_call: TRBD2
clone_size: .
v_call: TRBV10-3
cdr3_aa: CAISETERETDTQYF
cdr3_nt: TGTGCCATCAGTGAAACCGAGCGGGAGACAGATACGCAGTATTTT

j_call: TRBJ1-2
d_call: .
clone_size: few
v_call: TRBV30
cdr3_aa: CAWYGLYYGYTF
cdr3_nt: TGTGCCTGGTATGGTCTGTACTATGGCTACACCTTC

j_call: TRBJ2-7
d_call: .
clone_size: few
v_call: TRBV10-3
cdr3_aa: CAISEVAGSSYEQYF
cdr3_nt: TGTGCCATCAGTGAAGTTGCAGGGAGCTCCTACGAGCAGTACTTC

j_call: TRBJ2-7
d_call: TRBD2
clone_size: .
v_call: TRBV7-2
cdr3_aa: CASSLKGLADPSYEQYF
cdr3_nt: TGTGCCAGCAGCTTAAAGGGACTAGCGGACCCCTCCTACGAGCAGTACTTC

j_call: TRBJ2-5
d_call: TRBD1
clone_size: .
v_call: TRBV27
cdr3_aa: CASSPGTGRAGLQETQYF
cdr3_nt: TGTGCCAGCAGCCCCGGGACAGGGAGGGCTGGGCTCCAAGAGACCCAGTACTTC

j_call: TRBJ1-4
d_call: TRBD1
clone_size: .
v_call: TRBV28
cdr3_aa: CASTRGAGGEKLFF
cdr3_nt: TGTGCCAGCACCCGAGGGGCAGGGGGGGAAAAACTGTTTTTT

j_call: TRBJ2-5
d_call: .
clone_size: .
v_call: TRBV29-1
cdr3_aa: CSVGGQETQYF
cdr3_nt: TGCAGCGTTGGAGGGCAAGAGACCCAGTACTTC

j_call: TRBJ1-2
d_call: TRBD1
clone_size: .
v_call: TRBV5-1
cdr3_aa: CASSPGQGATNYGYTF
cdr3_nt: TGCGCCAGCAGCCCCGGACAGGGGGCAACTAACTATGGCTACACCTTC

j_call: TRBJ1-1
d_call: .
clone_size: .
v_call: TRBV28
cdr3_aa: CASSLWTVGSFF
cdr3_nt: TGTGCCAGCAGTCTTTGGACCGTCGGGTCTTTCTTT

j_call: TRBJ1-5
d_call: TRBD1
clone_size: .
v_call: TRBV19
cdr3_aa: CASSIGTGDGGQPQHF
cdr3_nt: TGTGCCAGTAGTATCGGAACAGGGGATGGAGGTCAGCCCCAGCATTTT

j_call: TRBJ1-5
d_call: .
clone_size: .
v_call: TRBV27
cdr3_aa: CASSPRQSSNQPQHF
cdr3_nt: TGTGCCAGCAGCCCGAGACAGAGTAGCAATCAGCCCCAGCATTTT

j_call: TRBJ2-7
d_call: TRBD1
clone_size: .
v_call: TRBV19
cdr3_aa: CASSKGQLYYEQYF
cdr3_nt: TGTGCCAGTAGCAAGGGACAGCTATACTACGAGCAGTACTTC